This T cell receptor (beta chain) was retrieved from a study of a mutant IDH1 vaccine in newly diagnosed glioma. Study overall: Vaccines were first given 4-6 weeks after radiotherapy alone, or with temozolomide cycles. Participants attended visit V12, the safety follow-up, at week 35, and then attended visit V13 at week 47.

Only in-frame clones appear in the TCRdb table, and some are missing; sequencing was by immunoSEQ multiplex PCR. The repertoire has approximately 60,000 clones, roughly four fifths of them found once; the top ten carry roughly 3%. Time point: week 47, end of study. Alongside topical imiquimod, each dose of vaccine comprised 300 ug of mutant IDH1 20-mer peptide. A remark on this clone: Its cognate antigen is unknown.

The CDR3 totals 16 residues. Trimming pared 3 bases from V and 0 bases from J, leaving 9 bases between. Germline-derived CDR1 and CDR2 are MNHNS and SASEGT. The sample in question was PBMCs, obtained from a glioma patient whose treatment included an IDH1 peptide vaccine. V gene TRBV6-1 combines with J gene TRBJ1-6, with D perhaps matching TRBD1 (6 bases). This clonotype originated in a woman between 50 and 59 years old with glioma. The CDR3 nucleotides are TGTGCCAGCAGTGAGGGGGCTAGCTCCTATAATTCACCCCTCCACTTT. This gives the protein CASSEGASSYNSPLHF.